The 28 T cell receptor beta chains listed next were all sequenced from one sample in a study of T-cell reconstitution after alpha-beta-depleted transplantation in children. Unique molecular identifiers were incorporated when the TCRbeta library was constructed. Each CDR3 protein is one row after TCRdb ran MiXCR on the PCR reads. The data show some 150,000 distinct CDR3 sequences, more than 8% seen once. Source: PBMCs, mostly from graft donor cells, taken 180 days after TCRalphabeta/CD19-depleted stem cell transplant. These receptors were obtained from a female patient aged 2-10 years who had a stem cell transplant for congenital amegakaryocytic thrombocytopenia, so the T cells may come from the graft donor.

This clonotype was picked up many times. This chain uses TRBV6-5 with TRBJ2-4, with D perhaps assigned TRBD1 or TRBD2 (5 bases each). The CDR3 extends over 16 amino acids. With 5 bases removed from V and 0 bases from J, the gap between germline ends came to 14 bases. Germline V gene data show CDR1 as MNHEY and CDR2 as SVGAGI. Written as DNA, the CDR3 is TGTGCCAGCAGTCACCGGGTGGGGGAAGCCAAAAACATTCAGTACTTC. Translated, it gives CASSHRVGEAKNIQYF.

The rearrangement links TRBV9 to TRBJ2-2, with 8 nucleotides matching TRBD2. CDR1 is SGDLS and CDR2 is YYNGEE in the germline V gene. The CDR3 length is 16 residues. V lost 0 bases and J lost 4; bases outside the gene matches: 5. The CDR3 spells CASSVGGRPSTGELFF. CDR3 DNA sequence: TGTGCCAGCAGCGTAGGCGGGAGGCCCTCCACCGGGGAGCTGTTTTTT.

The rearrangement links TRBV5-1 to TRBJ2-3; 8 bases agree with TRBD2. With 3 bases clipped from V and 4 bases from J, the junction kept 34 bases outside the gene matches. CDR1 and CDR2 from the germline V gene are SGHRS and YFSETQ. This CDR3 is built from 24 residues. As DNA, the CDR3 is TGCGCCAGCAGCTCAATCATCGCGGTGGCTGTAGGGACTAGACGGGGAGGAAACCCAGATACGCAGTATTTT. This translates into CASSSIIAVAVGTRRGGNPDTQYF. The full variable domain, completed using reference TRBV5-1 and TRBJ2-3, is KAGVTQTPRYLIKTRGQQVTLSCSPISGHRSVSWYQQTPGQGLQFLFEYFSETQRNKGNFPGRFSGRQFSNSRSEMNVSTLELGDSALYLCASSSIIAVAVGTRRGGNPDTQYFGPGTRLTVL.

This clonotype was detected ten times or more. The genes are TRBV2 and TRBJ2-3; 11 bases are shared with TRBD2. This CDR3 has 17 residues. CDR1 is SNHLY and CDR2 is FYNNEI in the germline V gene. After removal of 2 bases from V and 0 bases from J, the junction contained 4 bases not matched to a gene. The CDR3, as DNA: TGTGCCAGCAGTGAATTCGGGACTAGCGGAAGCACAGATACGCAGTATTTT. This gives the protein CASSEFGTSGSTDTQYF.

The sample holds many counts of this clonotype. The chain recombines TRBV12-3 or TRBV12-4 with TRBJ2-7; TRBD2 agrees at 11 bases. Trimming cost V 6 bases and J 2 bases; bases outside gene matches: 6. CDR3 length: 15 amino acids. The CDR3 loop is CASSPGLAGAYEQYF. DNA of the CDR3: TGTGCCAGCAGCCCCGGACTAGCGGGTGCCTACGAGCAGTACTTC.

The chain joins TRBV12-3 or TRBV12-4 to TRBJ2-7; the match to TRBD2 covers 9 bases. The length of the CDR3 is 17 residues. V was pared by 6 bases and J by 1 base, with 13 bases of the junction left unmatched. CDR3 residues: CASSRISGGRGSYEQYF. CDR3 bases: TGTGCCAGCAGCCGAATAAGCGGGGGGCGAGGGTCCTACGAGCAGTACTTC.

The chain carries TRBV29-1 and TRBJ1-1; D is uncertain. The CDR3 runs 12 residues. V was clipped by 4 bases and J by 3 bases, with 9 bases between them. The germline CDR1 and CDR2 sequences are SQVTM and ANQGSEA. As DNA, the CDR3 is TGCAGCGTTGTAGCACGGGACACTGAAGCTTTCTTT. Translation gives CSVVARDTEAFF.

The sample holds a few counts of this clonotype. The chain couples TRBV6-5 to TRBJ2-1, with 9 bases fitting TRBD2. J gave up 7 bases and V 4 bases, and 14 bases lay outside the gene matches. CDR1 and CDR2 (germline): MNHEY, SVGAGI. The CDR3 totals 17 residues. This chain's CDR3 is CASSWAMAGGGSNEQFF. The CDR3 DNA sequence: TGTGCCAGCAGTTGGGCGATGGCGGGAGGGGGGTCTAATGAGCAGTTCTTC.

J is TRBJ2-2 and V is TRBV24-1; 10 bases fit TRBD1. CDR3 length: 19 amino acids. Germline V gene data show CDR1 as KGHDR and CDR2 as SFDVKD. V shed 5 bases, J shed 3 bases, and the junction held 14 bases outside the gene matches. CDR3 protein: CATSVIPGTGDPHTGELFF. DNA for the CDR3: TGTGCCACCAGTGTTATTCCTGGGACAGGGGATCCTCACACCGGGGAGCTGTTTTTT.

This clonotype was detected ten times or more. The rearrangement links TRBV4-2 to TRBJ2-3; 7 bases fit TRBD2. From germline, CDR1 is LGHNA and CDR2 YNFKEQ. With V trimmed by 1 base and J by 2 bases, 3 bases remained unmatched. This CDR3 is 15 amino acids long. CDR3 bases: TGTGCCAGCAGCCAAGCGGGGGGATTCACAGATACGCAGTATTTT. Residues: CASSQAGGFTDTQYF.

This clonotype was counted only a few times. The chain employs TRBV3-1 and TRBJ1-6; D is uncertain. Germline V gene lookup returns CDR1 LGHDT and CDR2 YNNKEL (reference sequence). The V and J ends lost 5 bases and 9 bases respectively, with 17 bases between them. CDR3 length equals 15 residues. The CDR3 DNA follows: TGTGCCAGCAGCGCCAGATTGGCTTATGGTTCACCCCTCCACTTT. This gives the protein CASSARLAYGSPLHF.

In this sample, this clonotype turned up a few times. The chain carries TRBV20-1 and TRBJ2-1; 12 nucleotides line up with TRBD2. Germline CDR1 and CDR2: DFQATT and SNEGSKA (reference sequence). The CDR3 spans 17 residues. V lost 1 base and J lost 7; bases outside the gene matches: 11. The CDR3 DNA is TGCAGTGCTAGAGGAGGTGGGAAACTAGCGGGGGGAAATGAGCAGTTCTTC. It codes for CSARGGGKLAGGNEQFF.

This clonotype has ten or more counts. CDR3 region: CASSTELAEGVETQYF. The CDR3 bases are TGTGCCAGCAGTACCGAACTAGCGGAGGGAGTAGAGACCCAGTACTTC. This sequence joins TRBV12-3 or TRBV12-4 and TRBJ2-5; TRBD2 aligns across 8 bases. This CDR3 comprises 16 residues. V lost 5 bases and J lost 4; bases outside the gene matches: 12.

Worth noting for this clonotype: One base away lies a much larger clone, so this may be a sequencing read error. The chain employs TRBV5-1 and TRBJ2-3; D gene ambiguous. Germline V lookup: CDR1 SGHRS, CDR2 YFSETQ. CDR3 length: 14 amino acids. CDR3 loop: CASQNQRISDTQYF. The DNA for the CDR3 is TGCGCCAGCCAAAACCAGCGAATCTCAGATACGCAGTATTTC.

A few counts support this clonotype. The J gene is TRBJ1-2, the V gene TRBV18; 7 bases are shared with TRBD1. J gave up 6 bases and V 3 bases, and 7 bases lay outside the gene matches. Germline V gives CDR1 KGHSH, CDR2 LQKENI. The CDR3 has 14 residues. The CDR3 here is CASSPDRENNGYTF. The CDR3 DNA sequence: TGTGCCAGCTCACCCGACAGGGAAAACAATGGCTACACCTTC.

There are a few counts of this clonotype. The V call is TRBV5-1, the J call TRBJ2-2; D is uncertain. This CDR3 is built from 15 residues. V lost 9 bases and J lost 2, with 17 bases in between. CDR1 and CDR2 from the germline V gene are SGHRS and YFSETQ. CDR3 protein: CATAPGGRNTGELFF. CDR3 DNA: TGCGCCACGGCACCGGGTGGCCGCAACACCGGGGAGCTGTTTTTT.

This clonotype was counted ten times or more. This sequence joins TRBV28 and TRBJ2-7; no definite D call. Per germline, CDR1 MDHEN and CDR2 SYDVKM. The CDR3 totals 15 residues. V dropped 4 bases and J dropped 0 bases, with 13 bases sitting between them. CDR3: CASSSPVPRSYEQYF. The CDR3 bases are TGTGCCAGCAGTTCACCCGTGCCCCGCTCCTACGAGCAGTACTTC.

The gene calls are TRBV18 and TRBJ1-4, with D unclear. Germline assignment: CDR1 KGHSH and CDR2 LQKENI. V shed 4 bases and J shed 6 bases, with 21 bases lying between them. The CDR3 covers 17 residues. The CDR3 nucleotides are TGTGCCAGCTCACGGGTGGCGACTTTGGGCGTGGATGAAAAACTGTTTTTT. Translating gives CASSRVATLGVDEKLFF.

The chain carries TRBV19 and TRBJ2-2; D gene uncertain. Germline V gene sequence: CDR1 LNHDA, CDR2 SQIVND (reference sequence). Trimming took 6 bases from V and 0 from J, leaving 8 bases between them. CDR3 size: 14 residues. The chain's CDR3 is CASRFSPNTGELFF. In DNA form, the CDR3 reads TGTGCCAGTAGGTTCTCCCCGAACACCGGGGAGCTGTTTTTT.

Ten or more counts support this clonotype. V gene TRBV7-9 combines with J gene TRBJ1-2; perhaps TRBD1 as D (6 bases). V was shortened by 5 bases and J by 7 bases, with 11 bases between the two germline ends. CDR1 and CDR2 (germline): SEHNR, FQNEAQ (reference sequence). The CDR3 is made up of 12 amino acids. CDR3 DNA: TGTGCCAGCAGCGATATACAGGGTGGCTACACCTTC. Translating gives CASSDIQGGYTF.

This clonotype was seen ten or more times. The chain combines TRBV28 with TRBJ2-1; 10 bases fit TRBD2. V was clipped by 4 bases and J by 7 bases; unmatched bases: 7. This CDR3 contains 15 residues. Germline CDR1 and CDR2: MDHEN and SYDVKM. The CDR3 sequence is CASSSQREGKNEQFF. CDR3 bases: TGTGCCAGCAGTTCACAGCGGGAGGGAAAAAATGAGCAGTTCTTC. The full variable domain, rest sourced from reference TRBV28 and TRBJ2-1, is DVKVTQSSRYLVKRTGEKVFLECVQDMDHENMFWYRQDPGLGLRLIYFSYDVKMKEKGDIPEGYSVSREKKERFSLILESASTNQTSMYLCASSSQREGKNEQFFGPGTRLTVL.

The sample holds many counts of this clonotype. The chain is built from TRBV20-1 and TRBJ2-2; weak D call: TRBD1 (5 bases). The V gene lost 1 base and the J gene lost 5 bases, with 14 bases spanning the gap. This CDR3 has 15 residues. Germline assignment: CDR1 DFQATT and CDR2 SNEGSKA (reference sequence). The CDR3 is CSARVTRAGTGELFF. For the CDR3, the DNA is TGCAGTGCTAGAGTTACAAGGGCAGGGACCGGGGAGCTGTTTTTT.

This clonotype occurred a few times. J is TRBJ1-1 and V is TRBV20-1; D is uncertain. Germline lookup yields CDR1 DFQATT and CDR2 SNEGSKA (reference sequence). The CDR3 sequence is 13 residues long. Trimming stripped 4 bases from V and 4 bases from J, with 13 bases between. Written as DNA, the CDR3 is TGCAGTGCTACGATACCCGCTGGCACTGAAGCTTTCTTT. It encodes CSATIPAGTEAFF.

This clonotype was observed at least ten times. This chain joins TRBV20-1 and TRBJ2-1; the D is unclear. CDR1 and CDR2 (germline): DFQATT, SNEGSKA (reference sequence). V was pared by 1 base and J by 2 bases, with 6 bases between. The length of the CDR3 is 13 residues. As DNA, the CDR3 is TGCAGTGCTAGAGTTGGGGCCTACAATGAGCAGTTCTTC. Protein product: CSARVGAYNEQFF.

The V gene is TRBV7-8, the J gene TRBJ2-5; D possibly corresponds to TRBD1 (5 bases). Germline V gene lookup returns CDR1 SGHVS and CDR2 FQNEAQ. V lost 2 bases and J 2 bases, leaving 6 bases between the germline ends. The CDR3 spans 13 residues. DNA of the CDR3: TGTGCCAGCAGCTTACGACAGCAAGAGACCCAGTACTTC. Protein product: CASSLRQQETQYF.

This clonotype was seen repeatedly, ten times or more. The gene calls are TRBV29-1 and TRBJ1-4, with D tentatively TRBD1 (6 bases). The CDR3 runs 14 residues. Germline values: CDR1 SQVTM, CDR2 ANQGSEA. V was cut by 6 bases and J by 7 bases, with 18 bases left in between. The CDR3 DNA sequence: TGCAGCGTGCGACCTACAGGGAGAGTTGAAAAACTGTTTTTT. Protein: CSVRPTGRVEKLFF.

This clonotype showed up many times. The V gene is TRBV28, the J gene TRBJ1-1, with 10 nucleotides matching TRBD1. This CDR3 spans 14 amino acids. The V segment lost 4 bases and the J segment 6 bases; nucleotides outside the gene matches: 5. Germline loops: CDR1 MDHEN, CDR2 SYDVKM. The DNA for the CDR3 is TGTGCCAGCAGTTGGGGACAGGGGATGTCTGAAGCTTTCTTT. It specifies CASSWGQGMSEAFF.

This clonotype appeared many times. The genes are TRBV20-1 and TRBJ2-4; 7 nucleotides match TRBD2. The CDR3 has 12 amino acids. Germline-derived CDR1 and CDR2 are DFQATT and SNEGSKA (reference sequence). The junction had 1 base not matched to a gene; V was cut back by 5 bases and J by 3 bases. In DNA form, the CDR3 reads TGCAGTGCTCTAGCGGACAAAAACATTCAGTACTTC. Protein sequence: CSALADKNIQYF.